Following are 19 T cell receptor beta chains from one sample sequenced in a study of shared clonotypes between healthy human individuals. Naive CD8 cells lacked CD45RO and underwent positive selection for CCR7, leaving out terminally differentiated effector memory CD45RA+ cells. Clones were read by immunoSEQ multiplex PCR, and TCRdb kept only the in-frame ones, dropping some. The sample yields some 2.1 million clones, about 94% seen once. Source material: naive CD8+ T cells sorted from blood. These receptors were taken from a man between 18 and 35 years old in good health.

This clone has only one observation. This chain connects TRBV7-6 to TRBJ2-1; D remains ambiguous. V lost 8 bases and J lost 10, with 15 bases in between. The CDR3 runs to 12 residues. Germline V CDR1 and CDR2: SGHVS, FNYEAQ. This CDR3 reads CASGRTFWEQFF. In DNA form, the CDR3 reads TGTGCCAGCGGACGTACCTTTTGGGAGCAGTTCTTC. Filled out from reference TRBV7-6 and TRBJ2-1, the complete variable domain reads GAGVSQSPRYKVTKRGQDVALRCDPISGHVSLYWYRQALGQGPEFLTYFNYEAQQDKSGLPNDRFSAERPEGSISTLTIQRTEQRDSAMYRCASGRTFWEQFFGPGTRLTVL.

CDR3 nucleotide sequence: TGTGCCAGCAGTCCACAGGGTTATAATTCACCCCTCCACTTT. It encodes CASSPQGYNSPLHF. This rearrangement joins TRBV27 to TRBJ1-6; TRBD1 is a possible D gene (6 bases). The CDR3 has 14 residues. The V gene lost 5 bases and the J gene lost 4 bases, with 9 bases spanning the gap. Germline V gene sequence: CDR1 MNHEY, CDR2 SMNVEV (reference sequence).

This chain links TRBV6-5 with TRBJ1-5, with TRBD1 identical over 7 bases. From germline, CDR1 is MNHEY and CDR2 SVGAGI. The length of the CDR3 is 14 residues. V lost 6 bases to trimming and J lost 5 bases; unmatched junction nucleotides: 7. In nucleotides, the CDR3 is TGTGCCAGCAGCCAAACAGGGGACCATCAGCCCCAGCATTTT. Its translation: CASSQTGDHQPQHF.

The V gene is TRBV5-4, the J gene TRBJ2-7; 7 bases match TRBD2. Trimming removed 4 bases from V and 4 bases from J; junction bases left unmatched: 11. The CDR3 length is 15 residues. Germline CDR1 reads SGHNT; CDR2 reads YYREEE (reference sequence). The CDR3 loop is CASSNGLERLYEQYF. The CDR3 coding sequence is TGTGCCAGCAGCAACGGACTAGAGCGGTTGTACGAGCAGTACTTC.

The chain carries TRBV5-1 and TRBJ2-5, with TRBD1 matching 8 bases. The CDR3 loop spans 13 amino acids. Germline V lookup: CDR1 SGHRS, CDR2 YFSETQ. The trim removed 4 bases at V and 3 bases at J, leaving 2 bases unmatched. The CDR3 bases are TGCGCCAGCAGCGTGACAGGGGAAGAGACCCAGTACTTC. It encodes CASSVTGEETQYF.

In the case of this clone: The same CDR3 can be traced to other DNA sequences in this sample. The V and J genes are TRBV11-2 and TRBJ2-7, with 7 bases aligning to TRBD2. The germline V gene encodes CDR1 SGHAT and CDR2 FQNNGV. With V trimmed by 3 bases and J by 2 bases, 1 base remained unmatched. The length of the CDR3 is 13 residues. The CDR3 loop is CASSFGGTYEQYF. As DNA, the CDR3 is TGTGCCAGCAGCTTCGGGGGGACCTACGAGCAGTACTTC.

This clone was detected once. The chain joins TRBV6-4 to TRBJ1-2, with D perhaps TRBD1 (5 bases). CDR1 MRHNA and CDR2 SNTAGT come from the germline V gene. This CDR3 contains 13 residues. Deletions cut 0 bases from V and 6 bases from J, with 8 bases between. CDR3 region: CASSDSWGNGYTF. CDR3 coding DNA: TGTGCCAGCAGTGACTCTTGGGGGAATGGCTACACCTTC.

The chain combines TRBV7-9 with TRBJ2-1; 10 bases map to TRBD2. Per germline, CDR1 SEHNR and CDR2 FQNEAQ (reference sequence). The junction had 7 bases not matched to a gene; V was cut back by 1 base and J by 7 bases. This CDR3 region has 16 residues. The CDR3 region has the DNA TGTGCCAGCAGCTTAGTCCTAGCGGGAGAAGGTAATGAGCAGTTCTTC. Residues: CASSLVLAGEGNEQFF.

This clone appeared a single time. The V gene is TRBV9, the J gene TRBJ2-7, with 9 nucleotides matching TRBD1. The germline gives CDR1 SGDLS, CDR2 YYNGEE. CDR3 length: 15 residues. V shed 4 bases, J shed 1 base, and the junction held 6 bases outside the gene matches. The CDR3 DNA follows: TGTGCCAGCAGCCCCGCCGGGACAGGGTCCTACGAGCAGTACTTC. It translates to CASSPAGTGSYEQYF.

The chain employs TRBV6-1 and TRBJ2-3; 8 bases agree with TRBD2. The CDR3 runs 15 residues. Unmatched junction bases numbered 7, after V lost 6 bases and J lost 2 bases. Germline V gene data show CDR1 as MNHNS and CDR2 as SASEGT. The CDR3 DNA sequence: TGTGCCAGCAGCCCCGGGGGGGGGAACACAGATACGCAGTATTTT. Translation gives CASSPGGGNTDTQYF.

The gene calls are TRBV11-2 and TRBJ1-1; D not resolved. The CDR3 length is 14 residues. Germline assignment: CDR1 SGHAT and CDR2 FQNNGV. V lost 0 bases and J 6 bases, leaving 11 bases between the germline ends. Written as DNA, the CDR3 is TGTGCCAGCAGCTTAGACTCGGACCTTCCTGAAGCTTTCTTT. This sequence encodes CASSLDSDLPEAFF.

CDR3 coding DNA: TGTGCCAGCGGTCTTACTAGCTTTGGCTACAATGAGCAGTTCTTC. This gives the protein CASGLTSFGYNEQFF. The chain joins TRBV27 to TRBJ2-1, with D tentatively TRBD2 (6 bases). V was cut by 8 bases and J by 3 bases, with 17 bases left in between. This CDR3 has 15 residues. The V gene's germline CDR1 is MNHEY and CDR2 SMNVEV (reference sequence).

The chain employs TRBV9 and TRBJ1-2, with D tentatively TRBD1 (6 bases). From germline, CDR1 is SGDLS and CDR2 YYNGEE. Deletions cut 3 bases from V and 6 bases from J, with 15 bases between. The CDR3 is 14 amino acids. CDR3 nucleotides: TGTGCCAGCAGCGAGGATAGGGGGGTGCATGGCTACACCTTC. It is translated as CASSEDRGVHGYTF.

V usage is TRBV11-2 and J usage is TRBJ2-1; TRBD1 matches 8 bases. The germline V gene has CDR1 SGHAT and CDR2 FQNNGV. CDR3 length: 16 amino acids. V trimming: 1 base; J trimming: 3 bases; junction bases outside the gene matches: 5. The CDR3 loop reads CASSLAYRGIYNEQFF. In nucleotides, the CDR3 is TGTGCCAGCAGCTTAGCTTACAGGGGGATCTACAATGAGCAGTTCTTC.

V is TRBV4-1 and J is TRBJ2-7, with D unclear. This CDR3 is built from 14 residues. V was trimmed by 0 bases and J by 2 bases, leaving 8 bases between them. The V gene's germline CDR1 is MGHRA and CDR2 YSYEKL. The CDR3 sequence: CASSQEDGTYEQYF. The CDR3 DNA reads TGCGCCAGCAGCCAAGAAGACGGTACCTACGAGCAGTACTTC.

The chain uses TRBV5-4 and TRBJ1-2; TRBD1 aligns across 7 bases. Germline trimming cut 2 bases from V and 5 bases from J; bases unmatched to any gene: 9. Germline values: CDR1 SGHNT, CDR2 YYREEE (reference sequence). The CDR3 runs 15 residues. The CDR3 region is CASSLRGGSIYGYTF. Written as DNA, the CDR3 is TGTGCCAGCAGCTTACGAGGGGGCTCTATATATGGCTACACCTTC.

This rearrangement joins TRBV7-9 to TRBJ2-1; D unresolved. The germline CDR1 and CDR2 sequences are SEHNR and FQNEAQ (reference sequence). This CDR3 spans 13 amino acids. Trimming took off 3 bases at V and 5 bases at J, with 8 bases between the two ends. The CDR3 DNA follows: TGTGCCAGCAGCTTTGAATATAACAATGAGCAGTTCTTC. This codes for CASSFEYNNEQFF.

As for this clone: In the same sample, other DNA sequences code for this CDR3. The V call is TRBV5-1, the J call TRBJ1-1; D unclear. CDR3 size: 14 residues. Trimming removed 2 bases from V and 0 bases from J, with 8 bases in between. CDR1 is SGHRS and CDR2 is YFSETQ in the germline V gene. CDR3 DNA: TGCGCCAGCAGCTTAGTAGGGCTGAACACTGAAGCTTTCTTT. Translating it yields CASSLVGLNTEAFF.

The CDR3 loop is CASSVEGEATYNEQFF. CDR3 sequence (DNA): TGTGCCAGCAGCGTAGAGGGGGAAGCGACCTACAATGAGCAGTTCTTC. The chain recombines TRBV9 with TRBJ2-1; perhaps TRBD1 as D (6 bases). Trimming removed 0 bases at V and 2 bases at J, with 12 bases between. CDR3 length equals 16 residues. Germline CDR1 reads SGDLS; CDR2 reads YYNGEE. Full variable domain (rest looked up from reference TRBV9 and TRBJ2-1): DSGVTQTPKHLITATGQRVTLRCSPRSGDLSVYWYQQSLDQGLQFLIQYYNGEERAKGNILERFSAQQFPDLHSELNLSSLELGDSALYFCASSVEGEATYNEQFFGPGTRLTVL.